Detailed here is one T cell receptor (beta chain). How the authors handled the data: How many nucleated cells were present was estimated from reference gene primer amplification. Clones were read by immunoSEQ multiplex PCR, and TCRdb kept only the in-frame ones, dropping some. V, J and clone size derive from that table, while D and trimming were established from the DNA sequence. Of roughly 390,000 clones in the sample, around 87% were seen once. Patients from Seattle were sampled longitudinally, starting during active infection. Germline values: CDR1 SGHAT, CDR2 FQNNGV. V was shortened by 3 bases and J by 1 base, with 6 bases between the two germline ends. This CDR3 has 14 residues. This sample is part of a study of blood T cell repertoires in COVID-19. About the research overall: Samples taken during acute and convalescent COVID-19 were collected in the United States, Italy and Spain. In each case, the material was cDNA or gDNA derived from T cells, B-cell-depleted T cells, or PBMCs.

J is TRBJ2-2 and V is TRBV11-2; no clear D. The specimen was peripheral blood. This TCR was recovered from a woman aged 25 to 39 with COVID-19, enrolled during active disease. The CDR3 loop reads CASSFDRNTGELFF. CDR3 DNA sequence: TGTGCCAGCAGCTTTGATAGGAACACCGGGGAGCTGTTTTTT.